Listed below are T cell receptor beta chains from one sample, sequenced in a study of shared clonotypes between healthy human individuals. Profiling relied on immunoSEQ multiplex PCR, and the TCRdb table lists in-frame clones only, not all of them. The table has about 980,000 clones, over 75% seen once. The specimen sequenced was memory CD4+ T cells sorted from blood. These TCRs come from a man aged 18-30 years in good health. The CDR3 runs from the conserved cysteine through the conserved F or W. The order of the fields is J gene, V gene, D gene, clone size, CDR3 DNA, CDR3 protein. D genes are given only for firm matches. The size of a clone is reported for some rows only, either as once, few or many, or as a class for expanded clones.

TRBJ2-2 | TRBV7-9 | TRBD1 | many | TGTGCCAGCAGCCGGGACAGGGAGAACACCGGGGAGCTGTTTTTT | CASSRDRENTGELFF
TRBJ1-5 | TRBV7-2 | NA | once | TGTGCCAGCAGCTGGGGGGCGCGGCAGCCCCAGCATTTT | CASSWGARQPQHF
TRBJ2-2 | TRBV4-1 | TRBD2 | many | TGCGCCAGCAGCCAAAGCGGGGGGAATTACAACACCGGGGAGCTGTTTTTT | CASSQSGGNYNTGELFF
TRBJ2-7 | TRBV11-2 | TRBD1 | NA | TGTGCCAGCAGCTTAGCAGGGGGCCCCGACGAGCAGTACTTC | CASSLAGGPDEQYF
TRBJ2-7 | TRBV18 | TRBD2 | once | TGTGCCAGCTCACCACCTGGGCAGGGCGGGAGAAGGTACGAGCAGTACTTC | CASSPPGQGGRRYEQYF
TRBJ2-7 | TRBV29-1 | TRBD2 | NA | TGCAGCGTCTCCGACTGGACTAGCGGGGGGTACGAGCAGTACTTC | CSVSDWTSGGYEQYF
TRBJ1-5 | TRBV21-1 | NA | NA | TGTGCCGGCAATGCAAATTGGGGAGAGGGACAGCCCCAGCATTTT | CAGNANWGEGQPQHF
TRBJ1-1 | TRBV10-2 | NA | NA | TGCGCCAGCAGTGCGATGAACACTGAAGCTTTCTTT | CASSAMNTEAFF
TRBJ2-7 | TRBV28 | TRBD1 | once | TGTGCCAGCAGTTTGCCGGGACAGCAACTCTACGAGCAGTACTTC | CASSLPGQQLYEQYF
TRBJ2-5 | TRBV7-2 | NA | once | TGTGCCAGCAGCCCCCCGGCAGGTGCCCAGTACTTC | CASSPPAGAQYF
TRBJ1-3 | TRBV29-1 | TRBD1 | few | TGCAGCGCCGGACAGGGGAGTGGAAACACCATATATTTT | CSAGQGSGNTIYF
TRBJ2-7 | TRBV2 | NA | once | TGTGCCAGCAGTGAGCAAGCTCCGGGCCAGGGCTACGAGCAGTACTTC | CASSEQAPGQGYEQYF
TRBJ1-2 | TRBV6-5 | TRBD1 | NA | TGTGCCAGCAGTTACGCCCCGACAGGGGACTATGGCTACACCTTC | CASSYAPTGDYGYTF
TRBJ1-2 | TRBV2 | TRBD1 | NA | TGTGCCAGCGGGGGACAGTTGGTACGCTATGGCTACACCTTC | CASGGQLVRYGYTF
TRBJ2-2 | TRBV5-1 | NA | once | TGCGCCAGCAGCTTTAATGCGATAGAAAACACCGGGGAGCTGTTTTTT | CASSFNAIENTGELFF
TRBJ1-6 | TRBV2 | NA | NA | TGTGCCAGCAGTGAAAGGGGTAATAATTCACCCCTCCACTTT | CASSERGNNSPLHF
TRBJ1-6 | TRBV6-6 | NA | NA | TGTGCCAGCATGTATGAGGCTCCGAGACCACCCCTCCACTTT | CASMYEAPRPPLHF
TRBJ2-1 | TRBV7-2 | NA | NA | TGTGCCAGCAGCAAAGGGGTGGGATACAATGAGCAGTTCTTC | CASSKGVGYNEQFF
TRBJ1-2 | TRBV4-3 | NA | NA | TGCGCCAGCAGCCACGGACAGAACTATGGCTACACCTTC | CASSHGQNYGYTF
TRBJ2-5 | TRBV7-2 | NA | NA | TGTGCCAGCAGCTTAGGTGTGGCTAGCTGGAGTGCAGAGACCCAGTACTTC | CASSLGVASWSAETQYF
TRBJ2-1 | TRBV29-1 | NA | NA | TGCAGCGGATCCCCCATCCGGGATGCAGGGGAGCAGTTCTTC | CSGSPIRDAGEQFF
TRBJ2-7 | TRBV5-1 | NA | NA | TGCGCCAGCAGCAAGGGAGATTTCTACGAGCAGTACTTC | CASSKGDFYEQYF
TRBJ2-7 | TRBV5-1 | NA | NA | TGCGCCAGCAGCTTGGGACAATCCCTCTGGTACTTC | CASSLGQSLWYF
TRBJ1-2 | TRBV30 | TRBD1 | few | TGTGCCTGGAGTGTAGGGACAGGGGGTAACTATGGCTACACCTTC | CAWSVGTGGNYGYTF
TRBJ2-3 | TRBV27 | NA | NA | TGTGCCAGCAGTTTAACCGGGGGCAAGGGAGATACGCAGTATTTT | CASSLTGGKGDTQYF
TRBJ1-5 | TRBV9 | NA | NA | TGTGCCAGCAGCGTAGGTAATCAGCCCCAGCATTTT | CASSVGNQPQHF
TRBJ1-5 | TRBV7-9 | NA | NA | TGTGCCAGCAGCTCAGACAGAACTTATAGCAATCAGCCCCAGCATTTT | CASSSDRTYSNQPQHF
TRBJ1-1 | TRBV19 | TRBD1 | few | TGTGCCAGTAGTCAGCCCAGACAGGGGGCGATGAACACTGAAGCTTTCTTT | CASSQPRQGAMNTEAFF
TRBJ1-4 | TRBV6-1 | TRBD1 | NA | TGTGCCAGCAGAACACTCGGACAGGGGAGAGAAAAACTGTTTTTT | CASRTLGQGREKLFF
TRBJ2-2 | TRBV5-6 | TRBD1 | NA | TGTGCCAGCAGTCCTCAGACAGGGCAGCACGGGGAGCTGTTTTTT | CASSPQTGQHGELFF
TRBJ2-5 | TRBV2 | NA | NA | TGTGCCAGCAGTGAGACCGTACTGGGGGGCAGAGAGACCCAGTACTTC | CASSETVLGGRETQYF
TRBJ1-1 | TRBV11-2 | NA | NA | TGTGCCAGCAGATTAAGGTCACTGAACACTGAAGCTTTCTTT | CASRLRSLNTEAFF
TRBJ2-2 | TRBV10-1 | TRBD1 | NA | TGCGCCAGCAGTTGGGACAGCGTTGCCGGGGAGCTGTTTTTT | CASSWDSVAGELFF
TRBJ1-5 | TRBV5-4 | NA | few | TGTGCCAGCAGCTTGGACGATCAGCCCCAGCATTTT | CASSLDDQPQHF